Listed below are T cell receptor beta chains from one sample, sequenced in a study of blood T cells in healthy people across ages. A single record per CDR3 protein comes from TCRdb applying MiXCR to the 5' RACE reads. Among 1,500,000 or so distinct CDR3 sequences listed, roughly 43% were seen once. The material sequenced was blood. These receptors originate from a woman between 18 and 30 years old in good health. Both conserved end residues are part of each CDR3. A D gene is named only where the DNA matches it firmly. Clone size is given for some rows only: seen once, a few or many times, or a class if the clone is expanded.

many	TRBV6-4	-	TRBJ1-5	TGTGCCAGCAGTGACTCCGGTAGCAATCAGCCCCAGCATTTT	CASSDSGSNQPQHF
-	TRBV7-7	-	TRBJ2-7	TGTGCTAGCAGCTTAGCGTCAGGACCCGATTACGAGCAGTACTTC	CASSLASGPDYEQYF
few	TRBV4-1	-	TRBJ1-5	TGCGCCAGCAGCCAAGATAACAGGCGATGGAATCAGCCCCAGCATTTT	CASSQDNRRWNQPQHF
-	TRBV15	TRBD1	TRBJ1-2	TGTGCCACCAGCAGAGATTTCGGGACAGACTATGGCTACACCTTC	CATSRDFGTDYGYTF
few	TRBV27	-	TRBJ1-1	TGTGCCAGCAGTTTATCAGGTGTCATCACTGAAGCTTTCTTT	CASSLSGVITEAFF
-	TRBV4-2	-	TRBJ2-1	TGTGCCAGCAGCCAAGATACCACAGTAGTGTCCTACAATGAGCAGTTCTTC	CASSQDTTVVSYNEQFF
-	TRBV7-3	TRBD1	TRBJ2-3	TGTGCCAGCAGCTTGTGGACAGGGGGCCCTACAGATACGAAGTATTTT	CASSLWTGGPTDTKYF
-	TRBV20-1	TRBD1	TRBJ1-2	TGCAGTGCTAGACTCACAGGGGACCCCTATGGCTACACCTTC	CSARLTGDPYGYTF
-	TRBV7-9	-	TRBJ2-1	TGTGCCAGCACCGTGACAGCCTACAATGAGCAGTTCTTC	CASTVTAYNEQFF
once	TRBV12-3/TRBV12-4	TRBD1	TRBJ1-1	TGTGCCAGCACCTCGATGGGGGACAGGTCGAACACTGAAGCTTTCTTT	CASTSMGDRSNTEAFF
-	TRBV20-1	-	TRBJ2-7	TGCAGTGCCAAGACGGCTAGGGGATACAATGAGCAGTACTTC	CSAKTARGYNEQYF
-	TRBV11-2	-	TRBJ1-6	TGTGCCAGCACCAAACAGGGAAATAATTCACCCCTCCACTTT	CASTKQGNNSPLHF
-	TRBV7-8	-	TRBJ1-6	TGTGCCAGCAGCGCCCCGCCTGACAGTTCCTATAATTCACCCCTCCACTTT	CASSAPPDSSYNSPLHF
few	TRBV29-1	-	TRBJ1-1	TGCAGCGGGGGAGGTTGGACTGAAGCTTTCTTT	CSGGGWTEAFF
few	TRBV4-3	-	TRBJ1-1	TGCGCCAGCAGCCAAGATCCACAGGCCTTAGGGGCTGAAGCTTTCTTT	CASSQDPQALGAEAFF
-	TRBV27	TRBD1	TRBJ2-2	TGTGCCAGCTCGGGACAGGCCGGGGAGCTGTTTTTT	CASSGQAGELFF
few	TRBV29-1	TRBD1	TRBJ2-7	TGCAGCGTTGCTGCTAGACAGGGCTACGAGCAGTACTTC	CSVAARQGYEQYF
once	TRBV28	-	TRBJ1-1	TGTGCCAGCATAGTATTAGGATCTGAAGCTTTCTTT	CASIVLGSEAFF
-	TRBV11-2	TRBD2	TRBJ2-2	TGTGCCAGCAGCACACTAGCGGGAGGTCACGGGGAGCTGTTTTTT	CASSTLAGGHGELFF
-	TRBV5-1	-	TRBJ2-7	TGCGCCAGCAGCTACGGACAGTACGAGCAGTACTTC	CASSYGQYEQYF
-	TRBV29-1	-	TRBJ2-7	TGCAGCGTTGAAGTGAGGGGGTCGTTCTACGAGCAGTACTTC	CSVEVRGSFYEQYF
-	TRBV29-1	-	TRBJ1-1	TGCAGCGTTGCCATCTACACTGAAGCTTTCTTT	CSVAIYTEAFF
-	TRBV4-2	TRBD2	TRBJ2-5	TGTGCCAGCAGCCGCTTCACTAGCGGGGGCCAAGAGACCCAGTACTTC	CASSRFTSGGQETQYF
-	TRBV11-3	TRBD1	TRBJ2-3	TGTGCCAGCAGCCCAGGGGGCAAACCAGATACGCAGTATTTT	CASSPGGKPDTQYF
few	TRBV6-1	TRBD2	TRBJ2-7	TGTGCCAGCCAGGTACTAGCGGGCCGCTCCTACGAGCAGTACTTC	CASQVLAGRSYEQYF
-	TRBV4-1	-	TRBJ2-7	TGCGCCAGCAGCCATCCAGGGTACGAGCAGTACTTC	CASSHPGYEQYF
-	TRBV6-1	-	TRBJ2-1	TGTGCCAGCAGTGAAAGCTACAATGAGCAGTTCTTC	CASSESYNEQFF
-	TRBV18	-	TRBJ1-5	TGTGCCAGCTCACCAATGGGCGCCCGCAATCAGCCCCAGCATTTT	CASSPMGARNQPQHF
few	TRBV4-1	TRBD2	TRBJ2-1	TGCGCCAGCAGCCAAGATGGCTTGGCTAGCGGGGCCGTCTCATCCTACAATGAGCAGTTCTTC	CASSQDGLASGAVSSYNEQFF
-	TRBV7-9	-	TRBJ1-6	TGTGCCAGCAGCTCAGGGAACTATAATTCACCCCTCCACTTT	CASSSGNYNSPLHF
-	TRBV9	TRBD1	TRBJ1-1	TGTGCCAGCAGCGTAGGCACAGGGGATAGTTCGAACACTGAAGCTTTCTTT	CASSVGTGDSSNTEAFF
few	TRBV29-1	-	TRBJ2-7	TGCAGCGTTGAGGGCAGGGGTATCTCCGAGCAGTACTTC	CSVEGRGISEQYF
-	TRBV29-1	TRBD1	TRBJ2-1	TGCAGCGTTTCCCGGGACAGGGCATACAATGAGCAGTTCTTC	CSVSRDRAYNEQFF
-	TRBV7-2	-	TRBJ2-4	TGTGCCAGCGAGGAAGGAGTAACTAAAAACATTCAGTACTTC	CASEEGVTKNIQYF
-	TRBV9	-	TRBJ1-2	TGTGCCAGCAGCGTAGGAACAGGCTCCTATGGCTACACCTTC	CASSVGTGSYGYTF
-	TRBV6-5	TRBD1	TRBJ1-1	TGTGCCAGCAGTTCTAGGACAGGGGGAACCATGGCTTTCTTT	CASSSRTGGTMAFF
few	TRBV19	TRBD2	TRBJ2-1	TGTGCCAGTAGTATAAATAGCGGGGGGACCTACAATGAGCAGTTCTTC	CASSINSGGTYNEQFF
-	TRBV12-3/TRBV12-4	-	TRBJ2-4	TGTGCCAGCAGCCTAACTTGGAAAAACATTCAGTACTTC	CASSLTWKNIQYF
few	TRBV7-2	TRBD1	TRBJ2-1	TGTGCCAGCAGCATGGGACAGAACCTGGGGCGGATTAACAATGAGCAGTTCTTC	CASSMGQNLGRINNEQFF
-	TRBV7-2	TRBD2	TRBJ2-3	TGTGCCAGCAGCTCCGCAAAGACTAGCGGGGGCCTCGGGTATACGCAGTATTTT	CASSSAKTSGGLGYTQYF
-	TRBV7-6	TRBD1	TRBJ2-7	TGTGCCAGCAGCTCGCCCCAGGGGGCCACCTACAATGAGCAGTACTTC	CASSSPQGATYNEQYF
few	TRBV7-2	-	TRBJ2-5	TGTGCCAGCAGCTTAGTTTCGGGTACTGAAGAGACCCAGTACTTC	CASSLVSGTEETQYF
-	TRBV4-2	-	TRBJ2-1	TGTGCCAGCAGCCAAGTCACGAGCTTGGGGGGCGAAGATGAGCAGTTCTTC	CASSQVTSLGGEDEQFF
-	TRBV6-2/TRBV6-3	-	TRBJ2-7	TGTGCCAGCAGTTCCGTCGTCAGGGGAGGATACGGCGAGCAGTACTTC	CASSSVVRGGYGEQYF
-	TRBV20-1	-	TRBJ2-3	TGCAGTGCTGGCGATAGCGCATACACAGATACGCAGTATTTT	CSAGDSAYTDTQYF
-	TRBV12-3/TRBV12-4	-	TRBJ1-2	TGTGCCAGCAGTTTGTCAGCCGGGAGGGGCTACACCTTC	CASSLSAGRGYTF
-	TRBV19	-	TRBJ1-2	TGTGCCATATGGGGGCTTTATGGCTACACCTTC	CAIWGLYGYTF
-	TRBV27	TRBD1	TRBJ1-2	TGTGCCAGCAGTTTACATACAGGGGGTGTCTCTGGCTACACCTTC	CASSLHTGGVSGYTF
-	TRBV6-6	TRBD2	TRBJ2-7	TGTGCCGGCAGTTCTACGCCGACTAGCTGGGTACCCTACGAGCAGTACTTC	CAGSSTPTSWVPYEQYF
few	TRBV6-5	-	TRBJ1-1	TGTGCCAGCAGCCAAAGGTCCTCTGAAGCTTTCTTT	CASSQRSSEAFF
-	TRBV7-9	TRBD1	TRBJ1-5	TGTGCCAGCAGCTTCACAGGGGTTGATCAGCCCCAGCATTTT	CASSFTGVDQPQHF
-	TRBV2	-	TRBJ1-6	TGTGCCAGCAGTGTGACTCCCCCCGGAGATTCACCCCTCCACTTT	CASSVTPPGDSPLHF
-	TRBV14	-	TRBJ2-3	TGTGCCAGCAGCCAGCCCGGGTCCAAGAACACAGATACGCAGTATTTT	CASSQPGSKNTDTQYF